This TCR beta chain was captured by sequencing in a study of identical twins. With no exceptions, donors were healthy Caucasians. CDR1 is LGHNA, CDR2 YNFKEQ, per germline. After removal of 3 bases from V and 7 bases from J, the junction contained 11 bases not matched to a gene. CDR3 length: 15 residues. Each CDR3 protein is one row after TCRdb ran MiXCR on the 5' RACE reads. The sample carries 1.5 million to 2 million distinct CDR3 sequences, around 33% recorded once. This receptor was identified in a newborn girl in good health. Sequences were obtained from cord blood. The rearrangement joins TRBV4-2 to TRBJ1-2, with 7 bases that match TRBD1. The CDR3 DNA follows: TGTGCCAGCAGCCATTCGGGACAGCACCTATTTGGCTACACCTTC. Its protein product is CASSHSGQHLFGYTF.